These 8 T cell receptor beta chains were all obtained from the same sample, sequenced in a study of blood T cell repertoires in COVID-19. This table comes from immunoSEQ multiplex PCR, and its TCRdb copy is limited to in-frame clones, with some not included. The sample lists roughly 250,000 clones; about 87% were seen once. Sequencing input: peripheral blood. Receptor source: a woman between 45 and 60 years old with acute or convalescent COVID-19.

The CDR3 here is CASSYSPGGPLNTEAFF. The CDR3 DNA is TGTGCCAGCAGTTACTCTCCAGGGGGGCCGCTGAACACTGAAGCTTTCTTT. The chain links TRBV6-2 or TRBV6-3 to TRBJ1-1; TRBD1 aligns across 7 bases. The V segment lost 0 bases and the J segment 0 bases; nucleotides outside the gene matches: 7. CDR3 length: 17 residues. CDR1 is MNHEY, CDR2 SVGEGT, per germline.

The chain combines TRBV6-5 with TRBJ2-7, with D possibly TRBD1 on 6 matching bases. Germline assignment: CDR1 MNHEY and CDR2 SVGAGI. Trimming pared 7 bases from V and 3 bases from J, leaving 16 bases between. The CDR3 has 14 amino acids. DNA of the CDR3: TGTGCCAGCATTTCCGGGACAAACGGCTACGAGCAGTACTTC. The encoded protein is CASISGTNGYEQYF.

The rearrangement joins TRBV11-3 to TRBJ2-1, with D possibly matching TRBD2 (6 bases). The CDR3 spans 16 residues. CDR1 and CDR2 from the germline V gene are SGHNT and YENEEA. Trimming removed 5 bases from V and 1 base from J, with 15 bases in between. CDR3 residues: CASSPGLAFSYNEQFF. CDR3 coding DNA: TGTGCCAGCAGCCCGGGGCTAGCGTTTTCCTACAATGAGCAGTTCTTC.

V usage is TRBV27 and J usage is TRBJ2-3; a weak D match, TRBD2 (5 bases). This CDR3 has 13 residues. Germline V CDR1 and CDR2: MNHEY, SMNVEV (reference sequence). Trimming left V 6 bases short and J 4 bases short, with 11 bases between. Here the CDR3 DNA reads TGTGCCAGCAGCTATACAGCGGCAGATACGCAGTATTTT. Translating it yields CASSYTAADTQYF.

V usage is TRBV27 and J usage is TRBJ2-4; D is undetermined. Trimming pared 0 bases from V and 0 bases from J, leaving 12 bases between. The CDR3 consists of 17 residues. Germline V CDR1 and CDR2: MNHEY, SMNVEV (reference sequence). This CDR3 reads CASSLSESELAKNIQYF. The DNA for the CDR3 is TGTGCCAGCAGTTTATCGGAGTCAGAACTAGCCAAAAACATTCAGTACTTC.

The chain links TRBV28 to TRBJ2-1; tentatively, D is TRBD2 (6 bases). V was pared by 0 bases and J by 4 bases, with 10 bases between. The germline CDR1 and CDR2 sequences are MDHEN and SYDVKM. The CDR3 contains 15 residues. The CDR3 protein is CASSLWAGSYNEQFF. The CDR3 DNA reads as TGTGCCAGCAGTTTATGGGCGGGATCGTACAATGAGCAGTTCTTC.

CDR3 protein: CASSVATRYNEQFF. CDR3 nucleotide sequence: TGTGCCAGCAGCGTAGCTACCCGGTACAATGAGCAGTTCTTC. J is TRBJ2-1 and V is TRBV9, with D unresolved. V lost 0 bases to trimming and J lost 4 bases, with 8 bases between them. The length of the CDR3 is 14 residues. Germline V CDR1 and CDR2: SGDLS, YYNGEE.

The gene calls are TRBV19 and TRBJ2-3; TRBD1 agrees at 7 bases. V lost 6 bases and J lost 6; bases outside the gene matches: 6. The CDR3 has 13 residues. In germline, CDR1 is LNHDA, CDR2 SQIVND (reference sequence). For the CDR3, the DNA is TGTGCCAGTAGCATGAACAGGGGTGATACGCAGTATTTT. This sequence encodes CASSMNRGDTQYF. Full variable domain (rest looked up from reference TRBV19 and TRBJ2-3): DGGITQSPKYLFRKEGQNVTLSCEQNLNHDAMYWYRQDPGQGLRLIYYSQIVNDFQKGDIAEGYSVSREKKESFPLTVTSAQKNPTAFYLCASSMNRGDTQYFGPGTRLTVL.